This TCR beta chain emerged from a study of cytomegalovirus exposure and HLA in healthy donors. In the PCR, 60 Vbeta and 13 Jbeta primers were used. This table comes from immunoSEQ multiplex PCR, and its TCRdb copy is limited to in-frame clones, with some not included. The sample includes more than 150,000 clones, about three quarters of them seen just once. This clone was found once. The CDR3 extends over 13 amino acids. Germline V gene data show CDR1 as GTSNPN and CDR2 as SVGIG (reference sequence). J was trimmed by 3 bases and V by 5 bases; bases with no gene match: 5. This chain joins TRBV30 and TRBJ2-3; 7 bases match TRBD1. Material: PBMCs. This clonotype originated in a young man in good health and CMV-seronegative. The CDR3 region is CAWELTGTDTQYF. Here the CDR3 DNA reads TGTGCCTGGGAACTGACAGGGACAGATACGCAGTATTTT.